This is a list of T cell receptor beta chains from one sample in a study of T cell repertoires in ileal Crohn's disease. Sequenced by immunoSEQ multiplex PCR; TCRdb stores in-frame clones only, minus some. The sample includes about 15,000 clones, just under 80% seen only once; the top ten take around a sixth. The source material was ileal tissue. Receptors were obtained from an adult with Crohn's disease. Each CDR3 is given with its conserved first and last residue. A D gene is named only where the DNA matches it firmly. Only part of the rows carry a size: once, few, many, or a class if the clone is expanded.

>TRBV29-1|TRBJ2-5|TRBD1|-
TGCAGCGGGGGACAGGGGGGGAGGGAGACCCAGTACTTC
CSGGQGGRETQYF
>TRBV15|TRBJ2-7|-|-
TGTGCCACCAGCAGAGCAGGGGTCAGCTCCTACGAGCAGTACTTC
CATSRAGVSSYEQYF
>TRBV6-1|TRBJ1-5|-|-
TGTGCCAGCAGTGAAAGAGGTCGAAGCAATCAGCCCCAGCATTTT
CASSERGRSNQPQHF
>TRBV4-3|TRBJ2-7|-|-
TGCGCCAGCAGCCCGTACAGATCCTACGAGCAGTACTTC
CASSPYRSYEQYF
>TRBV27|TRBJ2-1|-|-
TGTGCCAGCAGTTTATGGCAGGGGGGCGGCAATGAGCAGTTCTTC
CASSLWQGGGNEQFF
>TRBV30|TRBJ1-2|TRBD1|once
TGTGCCTGGAGTGTACCCGGGACAGGGGCCAACTATGGCTACACCTTC
CAWSVPGTGANYGYTF
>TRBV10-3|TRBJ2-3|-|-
TGTGCCATCAGTGGAGACACCATGTCCACTAGCACAGATACGCAGTATTTT
CAISGDTMSTSTDTQYF
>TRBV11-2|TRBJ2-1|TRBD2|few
TGTGCCAGCAGCCCTCCCCTAGCGGGGGACAATGAGCAGTTCTTC
CASSPPLAGDNEQFF
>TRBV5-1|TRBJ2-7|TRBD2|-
TGCGCCAGCAGCCCCGGGGGGGCCTCAGACTACGAGCAGTACTTC
CASSPGGASDYEQYF
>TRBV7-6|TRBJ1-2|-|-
TGTGCCAGCAGCTTAGAGGCGGGTCGCGGCTACACCTTC
CASSLEAGRGYTF
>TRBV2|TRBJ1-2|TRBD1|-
TGTGCCAGCAGTCCGACAGGGTTAGCTAACTATGGCTACACCTTC
CASSPTGLANYGYTF
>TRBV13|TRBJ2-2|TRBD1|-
TGTGCCAGCAGCTTTGGGGCTCAGGGGGCGGTCACCGGGGAGCTGTTTTTT
CASSFGAQGAVTGELFF
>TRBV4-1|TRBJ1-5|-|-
TGCGCCAGCAGCCAAGATCCTCTAGGTTATCAGCCCCAGCATTTT
CASSQDPLGYQPQHF
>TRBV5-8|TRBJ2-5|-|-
TGTGCCAGCAGCGAGGATGGGGAGACCCAGTACTTC
CASSEDGETQYF
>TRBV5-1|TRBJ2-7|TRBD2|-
TGCGCCAGCAGCTTGGGACTAGCGGGAGTCGAGCAGTACTTC
CASSLGLAGVEQYF
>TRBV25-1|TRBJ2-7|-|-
TGTACCAGCACAGCAGGAGGAGTGGGCTACGAGCAGTACTTC
CTSTAGGVGYEQYF
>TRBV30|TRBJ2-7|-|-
TGTGCCTGGAAAGTACAGGGCGCCTACGAGCAGTACTTC
CAWKVQGAYEQYF
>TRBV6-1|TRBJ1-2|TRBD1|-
TGTGCCAGCAGTGTTGGAGGGACAGGGTACGATGGCTACACCTTC
CASSVGGTGYDGYTF
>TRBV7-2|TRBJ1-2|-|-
TGTGCCAGCAGCTTAGCGCGCCCGGGGGGTGGGGGCTATGGCTACACCTTC
CASSLARPGGGGYGYTF
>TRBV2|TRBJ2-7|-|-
TGTGCCAGCACCGCGGACAGTTACGAGCAGTACTTC
CASTADSYEQYF
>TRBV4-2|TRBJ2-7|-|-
TGTGCCAGCAGCCAATTTCGGAGGGTCCTCTACGAGCAGTACTTC
CASSQFRRVLYEQYF
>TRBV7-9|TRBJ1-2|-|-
TGTGCCAGCAGCTCAGGGGTTCGCTATAACTATGGCTACACCTTC
CASSSGVRYNYGYTF
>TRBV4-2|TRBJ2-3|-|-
TGTGCCAGCAGCCAAGATCGGCGGCTTAGCACAGATACGCAGTATTTT
CASSQDRRLSTDTQYF
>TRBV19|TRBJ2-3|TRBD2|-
TGTGCCAGTAGTATCGGGATAGCGGGATTCACAGATACGCAGTATTTT
CASSIGIAGFTDTQYF
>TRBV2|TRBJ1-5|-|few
TGTGCCAGCCGAGTATTCAGCAATCAGCCCCAGCATTTT
CASRVFSNQPQHF
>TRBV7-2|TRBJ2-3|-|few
TGTGCCAGCAGCGGAGAGGGAGCGCCACGGCAGTATTTT
CASSGEGAPRQYF
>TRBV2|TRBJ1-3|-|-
TGTGCCAGCAGTGAAGGAGTAGTCTTCCGGGGAAACACCATATATTTT
CASSEGVVFRGNTIYF
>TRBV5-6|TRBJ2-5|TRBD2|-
TGTGCCAGCAGCCCGGGGTTTAGCGGGGGTGAGACCCAGTACTTC
CASSPGFSGGETQYF
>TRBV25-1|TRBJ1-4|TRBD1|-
TGTGCCAGCACCGCATCCGGGACAGGGGATGAAAAACTGTTTTTT
CASTASGTGDEKLFF
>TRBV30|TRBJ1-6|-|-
TGTGCCTGGATGGGCCAGCCCAATTCACCCCTCCACTTT
CAWMGQPNSPLHF
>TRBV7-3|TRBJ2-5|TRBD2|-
TGTGCCAGCAGCACCCGGGGGGGCCAGACCCAGTACTTC
CASSTRGGQTQYF
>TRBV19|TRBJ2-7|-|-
TGTGCCAGTAGCAGGACAAACGCCTACGAGCAGTACTTC
CASSRTNAYEQYF
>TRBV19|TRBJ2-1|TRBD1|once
TGTGCCAGTAGTACCGGGACAGGGGGTATCGACAATGAGCAGTTCTTC
CASSTGTGGIDNEQFF
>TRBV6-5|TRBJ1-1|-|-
TGTGCCAGCCGGGGGAACACTGAAGCTTTCTTT
CASRGNTEAFF
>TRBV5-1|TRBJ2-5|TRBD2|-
TGCGCCAGCAGCTTGGAAGCGGGAGATGGGACCCAGTACTTC
CASSLEAGDGTQYF
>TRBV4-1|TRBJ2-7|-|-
TGCGCCAGCAGCCTAACCCAGGGCCTCCCGGACGAGCAGTACTTC
CASSLTQGLPDEQYF
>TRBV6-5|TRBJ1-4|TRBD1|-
TGTGCCAGCAGTTACTCCGGGACAGGGGTTGAAAAACTGTTTTTT
CASSYSGTGVEKLFF
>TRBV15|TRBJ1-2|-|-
TGTGCCACCAGCGCACAGAAACCCGACTATGGCTACACCTTC
CATSAQKPDYGYTF
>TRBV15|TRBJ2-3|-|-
TGTGCCACCAGCACCTTCTGGGCTGATACGCAGTATTTT
CATSTFWADTQYF
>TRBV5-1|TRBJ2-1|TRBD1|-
TGCGCCAGCAGCCCCACACGGGACAGGGTTCATGAGCAGTTCTTC
CASSPTRDRVHEQFF
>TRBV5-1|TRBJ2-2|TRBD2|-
TGCGCCAGCAGCGCTAGCGGGGGCGGACGCACCGGGGAGCTGTTTTTT
CASSASGGGRTGELFF
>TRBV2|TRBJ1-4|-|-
TGTGCCAGCATCGAAAGGGCAGCCACTAGGATGTTTAATGAAAAACTGTTTTTT
CASIERAATRMFNEKLFF
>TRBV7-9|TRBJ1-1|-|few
TGTGCCAGCAGCTTACAGGGGCCGACCAATATTCCATTT
CASSLQGPTNIPF
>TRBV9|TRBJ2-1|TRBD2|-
TGTGCCAGCAGCGTAGTCCCCCTCGGGACTAGCGGAGGGAATGAGCAGTTCTTC
CASSVVPLGTSGGNEQFF
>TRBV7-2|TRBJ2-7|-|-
TGTGCCAGCAGCTCCCAATACGAGCAGTACTTC
CASSSQYEQYF
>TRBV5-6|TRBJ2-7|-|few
TGTGCCAGCAGCTTCAAGCGTCTCTACGAGCAGTACTTC
CASSFKRLYEQYF
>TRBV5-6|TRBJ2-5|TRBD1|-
TGTGCCAGCAGCACCCGGGACAGGGTGATCGAGACCCAGTACTTC
CASSTRDRVIETQYF
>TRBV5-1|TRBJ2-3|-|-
TGCGCCAGCAGCTTGGGAGCCCGACCAAGCGGGCCATCTGGTACGCAGTATTTT
CASSLGARPSGPSGTQYF
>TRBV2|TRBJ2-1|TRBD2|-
TGTGCCAGCAGCTCAGGACTAGCGTTCGACAATGAGCAGTTCTTC
CASSSGLAFDNEQFF